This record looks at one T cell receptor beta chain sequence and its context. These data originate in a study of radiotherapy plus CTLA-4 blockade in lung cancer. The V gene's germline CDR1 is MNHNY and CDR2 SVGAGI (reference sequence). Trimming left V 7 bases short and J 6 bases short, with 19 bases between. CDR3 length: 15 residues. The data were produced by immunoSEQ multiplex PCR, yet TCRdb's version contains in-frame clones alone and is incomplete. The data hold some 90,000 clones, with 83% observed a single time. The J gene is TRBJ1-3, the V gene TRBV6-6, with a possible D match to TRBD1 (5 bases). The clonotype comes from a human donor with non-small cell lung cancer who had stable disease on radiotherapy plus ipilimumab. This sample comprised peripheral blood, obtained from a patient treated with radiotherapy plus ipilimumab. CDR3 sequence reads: CASTLGGSLANTIYF. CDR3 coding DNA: TGTGCCAGCACCCTGGGGGGTTCGTTGGCAAACACCATATATTTT.